Presented here are 24 T cell receptor beta chains from one specimen sequenced in a study of T cell responses to AZD1222 COVID-19 vaccine. Measured with immunoSEQ multiplex PCR; TCRdb has only the in-frame clones, and not every one. The data hold more than 140,000 clones, with about 93% observed a single time. Sequencing used peripheral blood, obtained on day 0 of AZD1222 vaccination. The receptors were sampled from an adult in good health.

The chain combines TRBV28 with TRBJ2-1, with unresolved D. The length of the CDR3 is 13 residues. The germline V gene encodes CDR1 MDHEN and CDR2 SYDVKM. V lost 6 bases, J lost 0 bases, and 6 bases lay in between. The CDR3 DNA reads TGTGCCAGCAGGGATAGCTCCTACAATGAGCAGTTCTTC. This codes for CASRDSSYNEQFF.

In its sample, this clone was seen once. This chain connects TRBV28 to TRBJ1-4; maybe TRBD1 (5 bases). V was pared by 4 bases and J by 5 bases, with 14 bases between. This CDR3 has 15 amino acids. The germline V gene has CDR1 MDHEN and CDR2 SYDVKM. The CDR3 region has the DNA TGTGCCAGCAGTTGGAGGCCGGGGGGGAATGAAAAACTGTTTTTT. This encodes CASSWRPGGNEKLFF.

The rearrangement uses TRBV5-1 and TRBJ1-4; a possible D gene is TRBD1 (6 bases). The CDR3 extends over 14 amino acids. Germline CDR1 SGHRS, CDR2 YFSETQ. Trimming stripped 5 bases from V and 3 bases from J, with 11 bases between. Written as DNA, the CDR3 is TGCGCCAGCAGAAGACAGGAGTCTAATGAAAAACTGTTTTTT. It is translated as CASRRQESNEKLFF.

Turning to this clone: Other nucleotide sequences from this sample produce the same CDR3. The chain joins TRBV10-1 to TRBJ2-3, with 9 positions matching TRBD2. The CDR3 spans 13 residues. Germline lookup yields CDR1 WNHNN and CDR2 SYGVQD (reference sequence). V lost 9 bases and J lost 3; bases outside the gene matches: 4. CDR3 region: CASRAGGTDTQYF. The CDR3, as DNA: TGCGCCAGTCGAGCGGGAGGAACAGATACGCAGTATTTT.

The chain has TRBV19 and TRBJ1-4, with D unresolved. Germline V gives CDR1 LNHDA, CDR2 SQIVND (reference sequence). CDR3 length equals 17 residues. V lost 3 bases and J lost 2, with 16 bases in between. The CDR3 reads CASSIEGSSSTNEKLFF. The CDR3 DNA reads as TGTGCCAGTAGTATCGAAGGCAGTTCTTCCACTAATGAAAAACTGTTTTTT. The whole variable domain, filled in from reference TRBV19 and TRBJ1-4, reads DGGITQSPKYLFRKEGQNVTLSCEQNLNHDAMYWYRQDPGQGLRLIYYSQIVNDFQKGDIAEGYSVSREKKESFPLTVTSAQKNPTAFYLCASSIEGSSSTNEKLFFGSGTQLSVL.

This chain uses TRBV28 with TRBJ1-6, with 7 bases identical to TRBD1. V dropped 4 bases and J dropped 10; count of bases not matched to a gene: 10. This CDR3 has 15 amino acids. Germline CDR1 reads MDHEN; CDR2 reads SYDVKM. In DNA form, the CDR3 reads TGTGCCAGCAGTTCCCTGCGACAGGGAGGCTCACCCCTCCACTTT. Protein sequence: CASSSLRQGGSPLHF.

Notes on this clone: Its ends do not fully match the called genes, so a read error is possible. The chain combines TRBV28 with TRBJ1-2; a weak D match, TRBD1 (5 bases). This CDR3 has 12 amino acids. In germline, CDR1 is MDHEN, CDR2 SYDVKM. The CDR3 DNA reads as TGTGCCAGCAGTCCAGGGAGGAGGGGTTATTCCTTC. Amino acid sequence: CASSPGRRGYSF.

The V call is TRBV28, the J call TRBJ1-1, with TRBD1 as a possible D gene (6 bases). Germline V lookup: CDR1 MDHEN, CDR2 SYDVKM. CDR3 length: 14 amino acids. The V and J ends lost 5 bases and 6 bases respectively, with 16 bases between them. For the CDR3, the DNA is TGTGCCAGCAGTCCCCTAACAGGGTTAGCTGAAGCTTTCTTT. It yields the protein CASSPLTGLAEAFF.

The V gene is TRBV27, the J gene TRBJ2-3; D tentatively reads TRBD1 or TRBD2 (6 bases each). Germline V gene lookup returns CDR1 MNHEY and CDR2 SMNVEV (reference sequence). The germline V and J ends were trimmed by 5 bases and 2 bases, with 17 bases remaining between them. The CDR3 covers 16 residues. For the CDR3, the DNA is TGTGCCAGCAGTCCTTCTATGGGGGGCCTCACAGATACGCAGTATTTT. Its protein product is CASSPSMGGLTDTQYF.

J is TRBJ2-1 and V is TRBV6-5; D is uncertain. V lost 3 bases and J lost 7, with 13 bases in between. CDR1 and CDR2 from the germline V gene are MNHEY and SVGAGI. The CDR3 has 14 amino acids. The CDR3 DNA reads as TGTGCCAGCAGTTATTCCTTACGACTGAATGAGCAGTTCTTC. As protein: CASSYSLRLNEQFF.

This rearrangement joins TRBV10-3 to TRBJ1-6, with TRBD1 matching over 8 bases. The CDR3 is 14 residues long. J was trimmed by 8 bases and V by 6 bases; bases with no gene match: 6. The germline V gene encodes CDR1 ENHRY and CDR2 SYGVKD. DNA for the CDR3: TGTGCCATCAGCGGACAGGGACGGGATTCACCCCTCCACTTT. It encodes CAISGQGRDSPLHF.

The V gene is TRBV4-3, the J gene TRBJ1-4; tentative D call: TRBD1 (5 bases). Germline CDR1 is LGHNA and CDR2 is YSLEER. The CDR3 runs to 16 residues. The V end was cut by 0 bases, the J end by 1 base, with 9 bases between. The CDR3 nucleotides read TGCGCCAGCAGCCAAGATGTCCAGGGAACTAATGAAAAACTGTTTTTT. Its translation: CASSQDVQGTNEKLFF.

The V gene is TRBV28, the J gene TRBJ1-5; D ambiguous. The length of the CDR3 is 16 residues. V was clipped by 4 bases and J by 0 bases, with 13 bases between them. The germline V gene has CDR1 MDHEN and CDR2 SYDVKM. The DNA for the CDR3 is TGTGCCAGCAGTTCTCTGGTCGGTTATAGCAATCAGCCCCAGCATTTT. This gives the protein CASSSLVGYSNQPQHF.

The rearrangement links TRBV7-2 to TRBJ2-5; 9 bases align to TRBD2. Germline V gives CDR1 SGHTA, CDR2 FQGNSA. V shed 5 bases and J 5 bases; nucleotides not matched to a gene: 6. There are 14 residues in the CDR3. The CDR3 bases are TGTGCCAGCAGCCCAGCGGGAGGAGGGGAGACCCAGTACTTC. It is translated as CASSPAGGGETQYF.

To note about this clone: Other DNA sequences in this specimen translate into the identical CDR3. The V and J genes are TRBV27 and TRBJ1-1; D gene uncertain. V dropped 2 bases and J dropped 2 bases, with 6 bases sitting between them. CDR3 length: 13 residues. Germline CDR1 reads MNHEY; CDR2 reads SMNVEV (reference sequence). CDR3 DNA sequence: TGTGCCAGCAGTTTAGGCCTTAACACTGAAGCTTTCTTT. Translating it yields CASSLGLNTEAFF.

This clone has just one count. The chain combines TRBV29-1 with TRBJ2-2; TRBD2 might be the D (6 bases). Germline assignment: CDR1 SQVTM and CDR2 ANQGSEA. V lost 4 bases to trimming and J lost 4 bases, with 7 bases between them. The CDR3 is 12 residues long. CDR3 sequence (DNA): TGCAGCGTTGCAGCGGGCACCGGGGAGCTGTTTTTT. Its translation is CSVAAGTGELFF.

The chain is built from TRBV19 and TRBJ2-7; 10 nucleotides align to TRBD2. V lost 6 bases and J lost 3; bases outside the gene matches: 14. CDR1 and CDR2 from the germline V gene are LNHDA and SQIVND (reference sequence). The CDR3 runs 17 residues. The DNA of the CDR3 is TGTGCCAGTAGCCCCGGGGGAGCGGGAGGGCCGCACTACGAGCAGTACTTC. Residues: CASSPGGAGGPHYEQYF.

As DNA, the CDR3 is TGTGCCAGCTCGACAGGGGAGAACACCGGGGAGCTGTTTTTT. Translating it yields CASSTGENTGELFF. The chain combines TRBV6-5 with TRBJ2-2; TRBD1 matches 8 bases. V shed 8 bases and J 1 base; nucleotides not matched to a gene: 3. The germline CDR1 and CDR2 sequences are MNHEY and SVGAGI. The CDR3 is 14 amino acids.

The chain couples TRBV28 to TRBJ2-3, with no clear D. V lost 4 bases, J lost 4 bases, and 6 bases lay in between. Germline assignment: CDR1 MDHEN and CDR2 SYDVKM. This CDR3 has 12 residues. In DNA form, the CDR3 reads TGTGCCAGCAGTTGGAAAGCAGATACGCAGTATTTT. Its protein product is CASSWKADTQYF.

On this clone: Other DNA sequences from this sample encode an identical CDR3 as well. The chain is built from TRBV7-2 and TRBJ1-5; D gene ambiguous. This CDR3 region has 13 residues. Germline values: CDR1 SGHTA, CDR2 FQGNSA. The V end lost 1 base, the J end lost 7 bases, and 8 bases lay between the germline ends. The CDR3 DNA follows: TGTGCCAGCAGCTTAGAATTGCGACAGCCCCAGCATTTT. Amino acid sequence: CASSLELRQPQHF.

The chain is built from TRBV7-8 and TRBJ2-1; 8 positions agree with TRBD2. Losses at the gene ends were 5 bases for V and 1 base for J; bases not matched to a gene: 4. Germline assignment: CDR1 SGHVS and CDR2 FQNEAQ. The CDR3 loop spans 15 amino acids. CDR3 amino acids: CASSHLAGSYNEQFF. The CDR3 bases are TGTGCCAGCAGCCATCTAGCGGGTTCCTACAATGAGCAGTTCTTC.

The rearrangement uses TRBV10-3 and TRBJ1-2; TRBD1 is a possible D gene (6 bases). The V end was cut by 0 bases, the J end by 1 base, with 12 bases between. The germline V gene encodes CDR1 ENHRY and CDR2 SYGVKD. The CDR3 extends over 16 amino acids. CDR3 amino acids: CAISESRQAVNYGYTF. DNA for the CDR3: TGTGCCATCAGTGAGTCGAGACAGGCGGTTAACTATGGCTACACCTTC.

The chain joins TRBV10-3 to TRBJ1-4, with D perhaps matching TRBD1 (6 bases). V was trimmed by 3 bases and J by 3 bases, leaving 11 bases between them. The CDR3 is 15 residues long. Germline V lookup: CDR1 ENHRY, CDR2 SYGVKD. CDR3 sequence: CAISDPGDPNEKLFF. CDR3 sequence (DNA): TGTGCCATCAGTGATCCAGGGGATCCTAATGAAAAACTGTTTTTT.

The V call is TRBV27, the J call TRBJ2-7; tentative D call: TRBD1 (5 bases). Trimming removed 1 base from V and 0 bases from J, with 10 bases in between. The CDR3 has 15 residues. Per the germline V gene, CDR1 is MNHEY and CDR2 is SMNVEV (reference sequence). As DNA, the CDR3 is TGTGCCAGCAGTTTATGGGGCTCAAGCTCCTACGAGCAGTACTTC. Its protein product is CASSLWGSSSYEQYF.